Detailed here is one TCR beta chain. Its antigen is still unknown. Base qualities are not at hand, and no much larger clone is one base apart. The CDR3 regions of human TCRbeta chains were analyzed by immunosequencing. In the paper's pipeline: TCRs in the repertoires were matched against a reference library of SARS-CoV-2-specific TCRs that had been generated with the MIRA antigen-specificity platform. Breadth meant the fraction of unique TCRs that were SARS-CoV-2-associated, whereas depth meant the fraction of total T cells that were SARS-CoV-2-associated. Using the MIRA data, every spike-specific TCR was mapped to the spike region that the TCR reacted to and assigned to either a CD4 or a CD8 class. Log10-transformed breadth and depth values were compared by one-way ANOVA with Sidak's multiple comparisons tests. TCRdb carries this immuneACCESS record with in-frame sequences only. Its versions omit some clonotypes, under half of them owing to an unresolved V gene in the studies checked, with the rest unexplained. That table supplies the V and J calls and clone size; D and trimming were determined from the DNA. In this sample the table shows 130,000 or so clones, about 93% of which occur a single time. Of the sample, about 0.91% falls within the top ten clones.

The data were obtained in a study of T cell responses to AZD1222 COVID-19 vaccine (dated by TCRdb to about 2021). Describing the broader study: AZD1222 recipients whose second dose came at about 4 weeks and those whose second dose came at about 12 weeks were combined into one group, since spike-specific TCR depth and breadth did not differ between the two schedules. TCR sequencing covered over 230 trial participants: 200 to 210 given two doses of AZD1222 and 26 given two doses of MenACWY control vaccine. Enrollment into the trials was organized by age into subgroups of 18-55, 56-69 and 70-plus years, and those subgroups contained roughly 150, 30 and 60 TCR-sequenced participants, respectively. The research as a whole found: Reportedly, almost half of the unique spike-specific TCRs recognized epitopes lying outside the regions that are mutated in the B.1.351 and B.1.1.7 variants. A significant rise in spike-specific TCR breadth and depth was observed after two AZD1222 doses relative to day 0 and relative to MenACWY recipients. The vaccine-associated CD4 TCRs covered the entire spike protein, and the dominant responses fell in regions 160-218 and 743-854. The 56-69-year group was small, and its depth increase did not reach significance, likely because of low power. No day 14 peak-response samples were available, so repertoires were characterized only after the peak T cell response. Participants were mostly white British, with more females than males. The authors suggested clonal diversity may have been underestimated. Conclusions about previously exposed vaccinees were limited because only a handful of AZD1222 recipients were SARS-CoV-2 seropositive at baseline.

Taken with the paper, the label for time point translates to: baseline before first vaccination. The vaccinee samples were drawn from two UK trials, COV001 and COV002, one of which was a single-blind randomized controlled phase 2/3 trial testing AZD1222 (ChAdOx1 nCoV-19) in healthy adults. For TCRbeta chain sequencing, PBMC samples from trial participants were taken at day 0 and at day 28 after the second dose. Taken from the germline V gene (reference sequence), the CDR1 and CDR2 loops are DFQATT and SNEGSKA. Reading from cysteine to phenylalanine, the CDR3 counts 14 amino acids. The sequence is cut down to CDR3 DNA, 42 bases in frame from base 1. Clipping removes 6 bases from V and 4 bases from J, with 7 as the unmatched junction base count.

This receptor was obtained from an adult in good health. Sequenced here: peripheral blood, sampled on day 0 of AZD1222 vaccination. This chain joins TRBV20-1 to TRBJ2-3, with 10 bases matching TRBD2. The sequence in DNA is TGCAGTGCAAGTAGGCTAGCGGGGGCAGATACGCAGTATTTT. Its protein is CSASRLAGADTQYF.